Listed below are T cell receptor beta chains from one sample, sequenced in a study of T cell therapy after organ transplantation. Clones were sequenced by immunoSEQ multiplex PCR, and TCRdb holds only the in-frame ones, with some missing. In the table there are about 50,000 clones, about 95% of which are singletons. These receptors have no identified antigens. The sequences come from CD8+ T cells from blood, collected before autologous CMV-specific T cell therapy. The source is a human patient who had received a solid organ transplant and had CMV disease. The CDR3 runs from the conserved cysteine through the conserved F or W. Each record gives: clone size, V gene, J gene, D gene, CDR3 protein, CDR3 DNA. D genes are given only for firm matches. Expanded clones are given a class, and other clones once, few, many or no size at all.

>-|TRBV2|TRBJ1-3|TRBD1
CASSTGQAYSGNTIYF
TGTGCCAGCAGCACGGGACAGGCGTACTCTGGAAACACCATATATTTT
>once|TRBV4-2|TRBJ1-4|TRBD1
CASSQLSLSPGQGNEKLFF
TGTGCCAGCAGCCAACTAAGCCTGTCCCCGGGACAGGGTAATGAAAAACTGTTTTTT
>-|TRBV11-3|TRBJ2-1|-
CASSPRARVDEQFF
TGTGCCAGCAGCCCCCGGGCTCGCGTCGATGAGCAGTTCTTC
>-|TRBV29-1|TRBJ2-6|-
CSVDAGDPSGANVLTF
TGCAGCGTTGACGCAGGGGACCCCTCTGGGGCCAACGTCCTGACTTTC
>-|TRBV2|TRBJ2-7|-
CASSEWAGEHEQYF
TGTGCCAGCAGTGAATGGGCAGGGGAGCACGAGCAGTACTTC
>-|TRBV11-2|TRBJ1-1|-
CASSPVNTEAFF
TGTGCCAGCAGCCCGGTCAACACTGAAGCTTTCTTT
>-|TRBV6-4|TRBJ2-1|TRBD2
CASSDSSGRADEQFF
TGTGCCAGCAGTGACTCAAGCGGGAGGGCGGATGAGCAGTTCTTC
>-|TRBV29-1|TRBJ1-1|-
CSVTGLSTEAFF
TGCAGCGTTACAGGGCTTAGCACTGAAGCTTTCTTT
>-|TRBV30|TRBJ2-2|-
CAWMELYTGELFF
TGTGCCTGGATGGAACTTTACACCGGGGAGCTGTTTTTT
>-|TRBV4-3|TRBJ2-5|TRBD1
CASSQGQGAGETQYF
TGCGCCAGCAGCCAAGGACAGGGGGCAGGGGAGACCCAGTACTTC
>once|TRBV19|TRBJ1-4|-
CASSIVRVPAQSGLFF
TGTGCCAGTAGTATAGTCAGGGTGCCAGCCCAGAGCGGACTGTTTTTT
>-|TRBV15|TRBJ2-3|-
CATSRDHRPSSTDTQYF
TGTGCCACCAGCAGAGATCATAGGCCCTCTAGCACAGATACGCAGTATTTT
>-|TRBV6-5|TRBJ2-3|-
CASSPSRDTDTQYF
TGTGCCAGCAGCCCCAGTCGCGACACAGATACGCAGTATTTT
>-|TRBV7-9|TRBJ2-2|TRBD1
CASSLIRGTDNTGELFF
TGTGCCAGCAGCTTAATTCGTGGGACAGACAACACCGGGGAGCTGTTTTTT
>-|TRBV4-1|TRBJ1-1|TRBD1
CASSQRTGRHTEAFF
TGCGCCAGCAGCCAACGGACAGGTCGTCATACTGAAGCTTTCTTT
>-|TRBV7-9|TRBJ2-7|-
CASSAEVEQYF
TGTGCCAGCAGCGCGGAGGTCGAGCAGTACTTC
>-|TRBV10-2|TRBJ1-5|TRBD1
CASTGTVNQPQHF
TGCGCCAGTACCGGGACAGTTAATCAGCCCCAGCATTTT
>-|TRBV7-3|TRBJ2-3|-
CASNFLADTQYF
TGTGCCAGCAACTTCTTAGCAGATACGCAGTATTTT
>-|TRBV2|TRBJ2-1|-
CASSERVYNEQFF
TGTGCCAGCAGTGAGCGGGTATACAATGAGCAGTTCTTC
>-|TRBV27|TRBJ1-1|TRBD1
CASSLTGGSTEAFF
TGTGCCAGCAGTCTCACAGGGGGGAGCACTGAAGCTTTCTTT
>-|TRBV19|TRBJ2-7|-
CASSITSSYEQYF
TGTGCCAGTAGTATCACCAGCTCCTACGAGCAGTACTTC
>-|TRBV5-6|TRBJ1-3|-
CASSFWVPSGNTIYF
TGTGCCAGCAGCTTTTGGGTTCCCTCTGGAAACACCATATATTTT
>-|TRBV7-9|TRBJ1-1|-
CASSWNGLGHTEAFF
TGTGCCAGCAGCTGGAACGGGTTAGGCCACACTGAAGCTTTCTTT
>once|TRBV4-2|TRBJ2-2|-
CASSQAGGGKDTGELFF
TGTGCCAGCAGCCAAGCCGGTGGAGGGAAGGACACCGGGGAGCTGTTTTTT
>-|TRBV4-1|TRBJ1-1|-
CASSQPRNTEAFF
TGCGCCAGCAGCCAACCGAGGAACACTGAAGCTTTCTTT
>-|TRBV27|TRBJ2-7|-
CATQTPNEQYF
TGTGCCACCCAGACCCCGAACGAGCAGTACTTC
>-|TRBV5-6|TRBJ1-1|TRBD1
CASSPTGQGRAEAFF
TGTGCCAGCAGCCCAACCGGACAGGGTCGGGCTGAAGCTTTCTTT
>-|TRBV19|TRBJ2-1|TRBD1
CASSQQGATYNEQFF
TGTGCCAGTAGTCAACAGGGGGCCACCTACAATGAGCAGTTCTTC
>-|TRBV19|TRBJ2-1|-
CASSLLGSSYNEQFF
TGTGCCAGTAGTCTGTTAGGTAGCTCCTACAATGAGCAGTTCTTC
>-|TRBV11-1|TRBJ2-3|-
CASSLHGTDTQYF
TGTGCCAGCAGCTTGCACGGCACAGATACGCAGTATTTT